What follows are 4 T cell receptor beta chains derived from one specimen sequenced in a study of blood T cell repertoires in COVID-19. TCRdb keeps only in-frame clones here, not all; method: immunoSEQ multiplex PCR. Among approximately 320,000 clones listed, under 90% were seen once. Sample: peripheral blood. Source of these receptors: a woman in her twenties or thirties with COVID-19, enrolled during active disease.

V and J are TRBV19 and TRBJ2-1, with D perhaps matching TRBD1 (7 bases). Germline V gene lookup returns CDR1 LNHDA and CDR2 SQIVND (reference sequence). Trimming took off 5 bases at V and 2 bases at J, with 13 bases between the two ends. This CDR3 is built from 15 residues. CDR3: CASSYRGGTYNEQFF. The CDR3 DNA reads TGTGCCAGTAGTTACAGGGGAGGTACCTACAATGAGCAGTTCTTC.

The chain joins TRBV27 to TRBJ2-7; 9 positions match TRBD2. Trimming took 6 bases from V and 4 from J; bases not matched to a gene: 7. This CDR3 region has 14 residues. Germline V lookup: CDR1 MNHEY, CDR2 SMNVEV (reference sequence). The CDR3 loop is CASSPGLASYEQYF. The CDR3 nucleotides read TGTGCCAGCAGCCCGGGACTAGCTTCTTACGAGCAGTACTTC.

For the CDR3, the DNA is TGCGCCAGCAGCTTGGCCGGGGGAAGGACTGAAGCTTTCTTT. Residues: CASSLAGGRTEAFF. J is TRBJ1-1 and V is TRBV5-1, with TRBD1 as a possible D gene (5 bases). The CDR3 is 14 residues long. The germline gives CDR1 SGHRS, CDR2 YFSETQ. V shed 0 bases and J shed 5 bases, with 11 bases lying between them.

The chain employs TRBV5-1 and TRBJ1-2, with 8 bases identical to TRBD1. V dropped 1 base and J dropped 10; count of bases not matched to a gene: 3. Germline V gives CDR1 SGHRS, CDR2 YFSETQ. The CDR3 is 12 amino acids. DNA for the CDR3: TGCGCCAGCAGCTTGAACAGGGGGGTCTACACCTTC. Protein sequence: CASSLNRGVYTF.